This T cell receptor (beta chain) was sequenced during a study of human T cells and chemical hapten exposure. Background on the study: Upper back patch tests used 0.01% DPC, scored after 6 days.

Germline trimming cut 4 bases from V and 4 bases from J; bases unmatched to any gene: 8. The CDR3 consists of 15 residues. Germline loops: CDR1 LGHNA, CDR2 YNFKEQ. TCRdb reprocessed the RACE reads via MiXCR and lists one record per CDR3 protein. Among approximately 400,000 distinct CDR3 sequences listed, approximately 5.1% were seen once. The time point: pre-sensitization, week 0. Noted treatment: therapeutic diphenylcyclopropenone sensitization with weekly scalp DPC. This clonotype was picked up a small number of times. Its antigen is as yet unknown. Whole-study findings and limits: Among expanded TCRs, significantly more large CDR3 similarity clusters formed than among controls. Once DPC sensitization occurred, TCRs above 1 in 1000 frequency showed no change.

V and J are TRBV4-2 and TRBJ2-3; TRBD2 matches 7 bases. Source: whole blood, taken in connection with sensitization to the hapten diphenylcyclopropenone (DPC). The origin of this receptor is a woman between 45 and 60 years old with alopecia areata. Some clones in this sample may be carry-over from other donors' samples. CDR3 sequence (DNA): TGTGCCAGCAGCCCCAGGACTAGTTTGGCAGATACGCAGTATTTT. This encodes CASSPRTSLADTQYF.